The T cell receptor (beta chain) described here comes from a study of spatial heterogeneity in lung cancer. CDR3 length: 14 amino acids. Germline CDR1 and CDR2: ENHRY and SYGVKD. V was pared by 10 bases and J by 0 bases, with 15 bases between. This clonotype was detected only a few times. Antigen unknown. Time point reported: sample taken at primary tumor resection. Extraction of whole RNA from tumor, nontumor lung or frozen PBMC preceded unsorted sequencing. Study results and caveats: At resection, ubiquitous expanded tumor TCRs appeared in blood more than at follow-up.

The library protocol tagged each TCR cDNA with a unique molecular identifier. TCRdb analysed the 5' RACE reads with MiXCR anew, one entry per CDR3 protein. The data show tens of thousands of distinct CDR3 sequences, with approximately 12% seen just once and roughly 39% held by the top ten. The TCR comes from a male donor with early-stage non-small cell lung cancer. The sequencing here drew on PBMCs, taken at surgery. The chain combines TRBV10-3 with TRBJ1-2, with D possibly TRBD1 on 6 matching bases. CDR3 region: CATHRDNTNYGYTF. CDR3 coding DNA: TGTGCCACGCACCGGGACAATACTAACTATGGCTACACCTTC.